Following are 21 T cell receptor beta chains from one sample sequenced in a study of blood T cell repertoires in COVID-19. The table came from immunoSEQ multiplex PCR; TCRdb's copy has only in-frame clones and leaves some out. The sample lists a few hundred thousand clones; roughly 84% were seen once. Specimen: PBMCs or T cells enriched from blood (not recorded which). The receptors were gathered from a man in his fifties who had recovered from COVID-19.

This clone is a singleton in its sample. The gene calls are TRBV7-2 and TRBJ2-3; 7 bases fit TRBD1. J lost 4 bases, V lost 4 bases, and 5 bases had no gene match. CDR1 and CDR2 (germline): SGHTA, FQGNSA. This CDR3 region has 14 residues. The CDR3 DNA reads TGTGCCAGCAGCTCCGACAGGGTAGCAGATACGCAGTATTTT. Its protein product is CASSSDRVADTQYF.

The rearrangement links TRBV14 to TRBJ2-5; D gene ambiguous. Germline CDR1 is SGHDN and CDR2 is FVKESK. The CDR3 is made up of 11 amino acids. Between the trimmed V and J ends, which lost 1 base and 5 bases, there was a span of 2 bases. CDR3 residues: CASSQAETQYF. The CDR3 region has the DNA TGTGCCAGCAGCCAAGCGGAGACCCAGTACTTC.

There are a few counts of this clone. The gene calls are TRBV11-2 and TRBJ2-7; D perhaps matches TRBD2 (7 bases). The CDR3 contains 14 residues. With 2 bases removed from V and 5 bases from J, the gap between germline ends came to 13 bases. CDR1 is SGHAT and CDR2 is FQNNGV in the germline V gene. CDR3 protein: CASSLTTGGHEQYF. In DNA form, the CDR3 reads TGTGCCAGCAGCTTAACAACCGGGGGGCACGAGCAGTACTTC.

The chain is built from TRBV5-1 and TRBJ1-2, with TRBD1 as a possible D gene (5 bases). This CDR3 comprises 14 residues. Germline lookup yields CDR1 SGHRS and CDR2 YFSETQ. The V end lost 0 bases, the J end lost 8 bases, and 14 bases lay between the germline ends. In DNA, the CDR3 is TGCGCCAGCAGCTTGGACGGACAAGGTTTCGGCTACACCTTC. Its translation: CASSLDGQGFGYTF.

The V and J genes are TRBV3-1 (or the pseudogene TRBV3-2) and TRBJ2-1, with TRBD2 matching over 8 bases. V lost 0 bases and J lost 7; bases outside the gene matches: 2. The germline V gene has CDR1 LGHDT and CDR2 YNNKEL (reference sequence). CDR3 size: 14 residues. The CDR3 nucleotides read TGTGCCAGCAGCCAAGACCCTAGCGGGAATGAGCAGTTCTTC. Translating gives CASSQDPSGNEQFF.

J is TRBJ2-7 and V is TRBV18; D call uncertain. The germline CDR1 and CDR2 sequences are KGHSH and LQKENI. The length of the CDR3 is 12 residues. Trimming removed 1 base at V and 7 bases at J, with 8 bases between. CDR3 bases: TGTGCCAGCTCACCACTCGGAGTGGAGCAGTACTTC. Residues: CASSPLGVEQYF.

This sequence joins TRBV12-5 and TRBJ2-1, with 10 bases fitting TRBD2. The CDR3 has 18 amino acids. Germline CDR1 reads LGHNT; CDR2 reads FRNRAP. The ends lost 2 bases at V and 3 bases at J; junction bases unmatched: 10. CDR3 nucleotide sequence: TGTGCTAGTGGTTTGAGCCTAGCGGGGGCCGAATTCTACAATGAGCAGTTCTTC. It encodes CASGLSLAGAEFYNEQFF.

The chain carries TRBV12-3 or TRBV12-4 and TRBJ1-6; unclear D gene. The V and J ends lost 10 bases and 4 bases respectively, with 11 bases between them. The CDR3 is made up of 13 amino acids. The CDR3 spells CATQDTYNSPLHF. CDR3 in DNA: TGTGCCACTCAAGACACATATAATTCACCCCTCCACTTT.

The J gene is TRBJ2-1, the V gene TRBV4-1, with 7 bases identical to TRBD2. The CDR3 sequence is 16 residues long. Germline V gene lookup returns CDR1 MGHRA and CDR2 YSYEKL. V shed 2 bases, J shed 7 bases, and the junction held 11 bases outside the gene matches. The CDR3 nucleotides read TGCGCCAGCAGCCAACGGGGCGGGGGAAGTAGGAATGAGCAGTTCTTC. Translation: CASSQRGGGSRNEQFF.

J is TRBJ2-7 and V is TRBV19, with 8 bases aligning to TRBD2. CDR3 length: 15 residues. Per the germline V gene, CDR1 is LNHDA and CDR2 is SQIVND (reference sequence). The V segment lost 5 bases and the J segment 4 bases; nucleotides outside the gene matches: 10. The CDR3 nucleotides read TGTGCCAGTAGTCCATCAGCGGGAGTTCCATACGAGCAGTACTTC. Residues: CASSPSAGVPYEQYF.

V usage is TRBV6-2 or TRBV6-3 and J usage is TRBJ2-1; 11 bases match TRBD2. There are 15 residues in the CDR3. Trimming cost V 3 bases and J 6 bases; bases outside gene matches: 4. Germline-derived CDR1 and CDR2 are MNHEY and SVGEGT. In DNA, the CDR3 is TGTGCCAGCAGTTATCGGACTAGCGGGCTCAATGAGCAGTTCTTC. Translating it yields CASSYRTSGLNEQFF.

This clone was seen just once. In DNA form, the CDR3 reads TGTGCCAGCAGAGAGAGGACAGGGCGCTACAATGAGCAGTTCTTC. It specifies CASRERTGRYNEQFF. The rearrangement links TRBV28 to TRBJ2-1, with 8 positions matching TRBD1. The CDR3 consists of 15 residues. Germline V gives CDR1 MDHEN, CDR2 SYDVKM. V lost 6 bases to trimming and J lost 3 bases; unmatched junction nucleotides: 7. Together with reference TRBV28 and TRBJ2-1, the CDR3 gives the full variable domain: DVKVTQSSRYLVKRTGEKVFLECVQDMDHENMFWYRQDPGLGLRLIYFSYDVKMKEKGDIPEGYSVSREKKERFSLILESASTNQTSMYLCASRERTGRYNEQFFGPGTRLTVL.

This rearrangement joins TRBV10-2 to TRBJ1-4, with TRBD1 matching over 7 bases. V was pared by 6 bases and J by 13 bases, with 17 bases of the junction left unmatched. CDR1 and CDR2 (germline): WSHSY, SAAADI. The CDR3 length is 15 residues. CDR3 protein: CASRGGQLHEKGLFF. The CDR3 DNA reads as TGCGCCAGCAGGGGGGGACAGCTACATGAAAAGGGACTGTTTTTT.

The J gene is TRBJ1-2, the V gene TRBV7-2, with 8 bases lining up with TRBD1. Germline V lookup: CDR1 SGHTA, CDR2 FQGNSA. The junction had 4 bases not matched to a gene; V was cut back by 4 bases and J by 3 bases. The CDR3 contains 14 residues. CDR3 DNA sequence: TGTGCCAGCAGCTCCTCGGGACAGGACTATGGCTACACCTTC. This gives the protein CASSSSGQDYGYTF.

Regarding this clone: Within the sample, other DNA sequences also encode this same CDR3. The chain carries TRBV6-5 and TRBJ1-4; weak D call: TRBD1 (6 bases). Per germline, CDR1 MNHEY and CDR2 SVGAGI. This CDR3 has 14 amino acids. V shed 6 bases and J shed 7 bases, with 15 bases lying between them. CDR3 DNA: TGTGCCAGCAGCTCTCCAGGGGACCGTGAAAAACTGTTTTTT. Translating it yields CASSSPGDREKLFF.

V usage is TRBV20-1 and J usage is TRBJ1-3, with a tentative D call TRBD1 (6 bases). Trimming removed 3 bases from V and 4 bases from J, with 13 bases in between. From germline, CDR1 is DFQATT and CDR2 SNEGSKA (reference sequence). The CDR3 spans 14 residues. CDR3 amino acids: CSASYQGTGNTIYF. The CDR3 DNA reads as TGCAGTGCTAGTTATCAGGGGACCGGAAACACCATATATTTT.

The chain combines TRBV4-1 with TRBJ1-6; possibly TRBD1 for D (5 bases). This CDR3 has 14 amino acids. V lost 2 bases, J lost 7 bases, and 9 bases lay in between. CDR1 MGHRA and CDR2 YSYEKL come from the germline V gene. The CDR3 DNA is TGCGCCAGCAGCCAACTCAGGGTCAATTCACCCCTCCACTTT. Translation: CASSQLRVNSPLHF.

The V gene is TRBV27, the J gene TRBJ2-2, with 7 bases matching TRBD1. With 6 bases clipped from V and 0 bases from J, the junction kept 4 bases outside the gene matches. The CDR3 is 15 amino acids. Germline loops: CDR1 MNHEY, CDR2 SMNVEV (reference sequence). CDR3 nucleotide sequence: TGTGCCAGCAGCCGGGGACAGACGAACACCGGGGAGCTGTTTTTT. Its protein product is CASSRGQTNTGELFF.

The chain employs TRBV7-9 and TRBJ1-2; a possible D gene is TRBD1 (5 bases). V lost 5 bases, J lost 4 bases, and 14 bases lay in between. CDR3 size: 14 residues. From germline, CDR1 is SEHNR and CDR2 FQNEAQ (reference sequence). Here the CDR3 reads CASSPAGDPYGYTF. The CDR3 DNA sequence: TGTGCCAGCAGCCCGGCGGGGGACCCCTATGGCTACACCTTC.

The rearrangement joins TRBV21-1 to TRBJ2-5; the table's D call, TRBD2, was not checked against the DNA. TRBV21-1 is flagged as a pseudogene. The CDR3 contains 16 residues. CDR3 amino acids: CASSKTPIADKETQYF. In DNA, the CDR3 is TGTGCCAGCAGCAAAACCCCAATAGCGGACAAAGAGACCCAGTACTTC.

The chain has TRBV6-2 or TRBV6-3 and TRBJ2-7; 10 nucleotides align to TRBD1. The V gene end was trimmed by 2 bases and the J gene end by 2 bases; junction bases not matched to a gene: 0. The CDR3 spans 14 residues. Germline V gene data show CDR1 as MNHEY and CDR2 as SVGEGT. CDR3 loop: CASSYGTGAYEQYF. Written as DNA, the CDR3 is TGTGCCAGCAGTTACGGGACAGGGGCCTACGAGCAGTACTTC.